Each of the 25 T cell receptor beta chains below was sequenced from the same sample in a study of blood T cells in healthy people across ages. A J-beta primer mix and a sample-barcoded 5' primer were used in a second PCR of about 7 to 12 cycles. TCRdb redid the calling of the 5' RACE reads with MiXCR, one entry per CDR3 protein. The table records around 1,500,000 distinct CDR3 sequences, approximately 40% of them present only once. The sequenced sample consisted of blood. The receptors derive from a woman under 30 in good health.

This clonotype was seen a handful of times. This chain links TRBV4-1 with TRBJ2-1; D possibly uses TRBD1 or TRBD2 (5 bases each). CDR1 and CDR2 (germline): MGHRA, YSYEKL. The V gene lost 0 bases and the J gene lost 6 bases, with 12 bases spanning the gap. CDR3 size: 15 residues. CDR3 in DNA: TGCGCCAGCAGCCAAGAGGTTCGGGACCTCAATGAGCAGTTCTTC. Translating it yields CASSQEVRDLNEQFF.

The chain recombines TRBV24-1 with TRBJ2-3; possible D gene TRBD1, 6 bases. With 2 bases removed from V and 7 bases from J, the gap between germline ends came to 15 bases. The CDR3 has 15 amino acids. Germline CDR1 reads KGHDR; CDR2 reads SFDVKD. The DNA for the CDR3 is TGTGCCACCAGTGATTCAGGGGTATTGGGAAATACGCAGTATTTT. As protein: CATSDSGVLGNTQYF.

This clonotype was seen a handful of times. This sequence joins TRBV3-1 and TRBJ2-7, with TRBD1 matching over 11 bases. Germline trimming cut 4 bases from V and 5 bases from J; bases unmatched to any gene: 19. The CDR3 runs 19 residues. Germline CDR1 LGHDT, CDR2 YNNKEL (reference sequence). CDR3: CASSPGDRGAKSYGNEQYF. CDR3 sequence (DNA): TGTGCCAGCAGCCCAGGGGACAGGGGGGCTAAAAGCTATGGGAACGAGCAGTACTTC.

This sequence joins TRBV10-3 and TRBJ1-1, with D hard to call. V lost 6 bases, J lost 1 base, and 9 bases lay in between. Germline-derived CDR1 and CDR2 are ENHRY and SYGVKD. CDR3 size: 13 residues. The CDR3 is CAISDNPNTEAFF. The CDR3 DNA reads as TGTGCCATCAGCGATAATCCGAACACTGAAGCTTTCTTT.

This clonotype was detected only a few times. The gene calls are TRBV3-1 and TRBJ2-1, with D possibly being TRBD1 or TRBD2 (6 bases each). The V gene's germline CDR1 is LGHDT and CDR2 YNNKEL (reference sequence). The CDR3 consists of 17 residues. V gave up 1 base and J gave up 1 base, with 14 bases separating them. The CDR3 DNA reads as TGTGCCAGCAGCCAAGGGGGGGCCAAGTTATCCTACAATGAGCAGTTCTTC. The encoded protein is CASSQGGAKLSYNEQFF.

This clonotype was seen more than once but under ten times. The rearrangement links TRBV6-2 or TRBV6-3 to TRBJ2-1; TRBD2 matches 11 bases. The CDR3 has 16 amino acids. Germline values: CDR1 MNHEY, CDR2 SVGEGT. Trimming cost V 6 bases and J 4 bases; bases outside gene matches: 8. The DNA of the CDR3 is TGTGCCAGCAGCTACCTGACTAGCGGGGTTTACAATGAGCAGTTCTTC. This codes for CASSYLTSGVYNEQFF.

The chain combines TRBV4-2 with TRBJ2-5; 7 bases are a match to TRBD1. Germline assignment: CDR1 LGHNA and CDR2 YNFKEQ. J gave up 4 bases and V 0 bases, and 5 bases lay outside the gene matches. The CDR3 sequence is 15 residues long. The CDR3 coding sequence is TGTGCCAGCAGCCAAGAAGACAGGGCGGGAGAGACCCAGTACTTC. Residues: CASSQEDRAGETQYF.

The chain joins TRBV20-1 to TRBJ2-1, with 10 bases matching TRBD2. The ends lost 0 bases at V and 5 bases at J; junction bases unmatched: 7. This CDR3 contains 16 residues. Germline values: CDR1 DFQATT, CDR2 SNEGSKA (reference sequence). CDR3 nucleotide sequence: TGCAGTGCTAGAGAAGCGGGAGGGCCGGGGGACAATGAGCAGTTCTTC. It encodes CSAREAGGPGDNEQFF.

V is TRBV29-1 and J is TRBJ1-1; D unclear. V lost 3 bases and J 0 bases, leaving 8 bases between the germline ends. Germline CDR1 is SQVTM and CDR2 is ANQGSEA. The CDR3 extends over 13 amino acids. The CDR3 coding sequence is TGCAGCGTTGAGCGAGGGATGAACACTGAAGCTTTCTTT. It codes for CSVERGMNTEAFF.

This clonotype was seen a few times. The J gene is TRBJ1-6, the V gene TRBV25-1; D is possibly TRBD1 (5 bases). CDR3 length equals 14 residues. Germline loops: CDR1 MGHDK, CDR2 SYGVNS. Trimming took off 9 bases at V and 7 bases at J, with 16 bases between the two ends. The CDR3 nucleotides are TGTGCCAGTTTTCAGGGAGGACGGAATTCACCCCTCCACTTT. Its protein is CASFQGGRNSPLHF.

There are many counts of this clonotype. V is TRBV29-1 and J is TRBJ2-3; 7 bases align to TRBD2. CDR3 length: 13 residues. Germline CDR1 reads SQVTM; CDR2 reads ANQGSEA. Trimming at V came to 6 bases and at J to 2 bases, leaving 5 bases not matched to a gene. CDR3 sequence reads: CSVPRENTDTQYF. CDR3 sequence (DNA): TGCAGCGTCCCGCGGGAGAACACAGATACGCAGTATTTT.

The chain combines TRBV10-2 with TRBJ2-4; D unclear. With 6 bases removed from V and 0 bases from J, the gap between germline ends came to 12 bases. The CDR3 spans 15 residues. Germline V gene data show CDR1 as WSHSY and CDR2 as SAAADI. Written as DNA, the CDR3 is TGCGCCAGCAGCGCGGTGGAACTAGCCAAAAACATTCAGTACTTC. Translation gives CASSAVELAKNIQYF.

A few counts support this clonotype. This rearrangement joins TRBV29-1 to TRBJ1-1; D call uncertain. From germline, CDR1 is SQVTM and CDR2 ANQGSEA. V gave up 4 bases and J gave up 2 bases, with 11 bases separating them. The CDR3 consists of 13 residues. CDR3 protein: CSVARRDNTEAFF. The CDR3 DNA follows: TGCAGCGTTGCACGACGCGACAACACTGAAGCTTTCTTT.

V usage is TRBV9 and J usage is TRBJ2-1; weak D call: TRBD1 (5 bases). Trimming took off 5 bases at V and 2 bases at J, with 14 bases between the two ends. The CDR3 loop spans 15 amino acids. Germline V gives CDR1 SGDLS, CDR2 YYNGEE. The CDR3 protein is CASSADSPTYNEQFF. CDR3 DNA: TGTGCCAGCAGTGCCGACAGCCCGACCTACAATGAGCAGTTCTTC.

The CDR3 region has the DNA TGCAGTGCCCTCGTTACGGGGGTAGCCAAAAACATTCAGTACTTC. The encoded protein is CSALVTGVAKNIQYF. J is TRBJ2-4 and V is TRBV20-1, with D possibly being TRBD2 (6 bases). The CDR3 consists of 15 residues. V gave up 6 bases and J gave up 0 bases, with 15 bases separating them. Germline CDR1 is DFQATT and CDR2 is SNEGSKA (reference sequence).

This clonotype was counted between two and nine times. V is TRBV4-1 and J is TRBJ2-7, with D perhaps being TRBD1 or TRBD2 (5 bases each). CDR1 is MGHRA and CDR2 is YSYEKL in the germline V gene. Trimming removed 0 bases at V and 5 bases at J, with 14 bases between. CDR3 length equals 15 residues. CDR3 nucleotide sequence: TGCGCCAGCAGCCAAGAATCCCTCACGGGGCACGAGCAGTACTTC. This translates into CASSQESLTGHEQYF.

This clonotype came up a few times. This chain joins TRBV10-3 and TRBJ2-5; tentative D call: TRBD2 (5 bases). The V and J ends lost 0 bases and 5 bases respectively, with 13 bases between them. Germline V gene data show CDR1 as ENHRY and CDR2 as SYGVKD. The CDR3 covers 15 residues. For the CDR3, the DNA is TGTGCCATCAGTGAGTCAACAATAGGCGGGGAGACCCAGTACTTC. Translation gives CAISESTIGGETQYF.

This chain uses TRBV10-1 with TRBJ2-3; 10 bases align to TRBD2. Unmatched junction bases numbered 8, after V lost 10 bases and J lost 7 bases. The CDR3 is 13 amino acids. Germline assignment: CDR1 WNHNN and CDR2 SYGVQD (reference sequence). The CDR3 region is CATVAGGGNTQYF. For the CDR3, the DNA is TGCGCCACGGTAGCGGGAGGAGGAAATACGCAGTATTTT.

This clonotype was observed a few times. This chain uses TRBV29-1 with TRBJ2-1; the match to TRBD2 covers 14 bases. The germline gives CDR1 SQVTM, CDR2 ANQGSEA. CDR3 length: 16 residues. J was trimmed by 4 bases and V by 2 bases; bases with no gene match: 4. Here the CDR3 DNA reads TGCAGCGTTGAAACGGGACTAGCGGGGGAGTACAATGAGCAGTTCTTC. Protein product: CSVETGLAGEYNEQFF.

This clonotype turned up a few times. The chain recombines TRBV7-3 with TRBJ2-7; 7 bases match TRBD2. Germline V gene sequence: CDR1 SGHTA, CDR2 FQGTGA. J was trimmed by 4 bases and V by 2 bases; bases with no gene match: 8. The CDR3 loop spans 15 amino acids. CDR3 DNA sequence: TGTGCCAGCAGCTTATATGGCAGGGAGGGGTACGAGCAGTACTTC. Encoded protein: CASSLYGREGYEQYF.

This clonotype was counted many times. J is TRBJ2-3 and V is TRBV7-2; D remains ambiguous. The CDR3 contains 10 residues. Germline lookup yields CDR1 SGHTA and CDR2 FQGNSA. Between the trimmed V and J ends, which lost 2 bases and 7 bases, there was a span of 1 base. CDR3 region: CASSLNTQYF. The CDR3 coding sequence is TGTGCCAGCAGCTTAAATACGCAGTATTTT.

This chain links TRBV4-2 with TRBJ2-7; TRBD1 might be the D (5 bases). V lost 1 base, J lost 0 bases, and 16 bases lay in between. CDR1 is LGHNA and CDR2 is YNFKEQ in the germline V gene. The CDR3 is 17 amino acids. CDR3 sequence: CASSQVPAGLSSYEQYF. The CDR3 coding sequence is TGTGCCAGCAGCCAAGTCCCGGCAGGGCTGAGCTCCTACGAGCAGTACTTC.

This rearrangement joins TRBV27 to TRBJ1-4; the D is unclear. The germline V gene has CDR1 MNHEY and CDR2 SMNVEV (reference sequence). Trimming cost V 2 bases and J 9 bases, with 1 base left between them. There are 10 residues in the CDR3. The CDR3 region has the DNA TGTGCCAGCAGTTTACAAAAACTGTTTTTT. Amino acid sequence: CASSLQKLFF.

The chain employs TRBV20-1 and TRBJ2-6; D gene unclear. This CDR3 region has 17 residues. Per the germline V gene, CDR1 is DFQATT and CDR2 is SNEGSKA (reference sequence). Trimming took off 6 bases at V and 0 bases at J, with 18 bases between the two ends. The CDR3: CSAPFRQTSSGANVLTF. CDR3 coding DNA: TGCAGTGCCCCCTTCCGGCAGACCAGCTCTGGGGCCAACGTCCTGACTTTC.

This clonotype was recorded a few times. This chain connects TRBV29-1 to TRBJ1-1, with TRBD1 as a possible D gene (5 bases). Germline assignment: CDR1 SQVTM and CDR2 ANQGSEA. CDR3 length: 13 residues. Trimming took off 3 bases at V and 0 bases at J, with 8 bases between the two ends. In DNA form, the CDR3 reads TGCAGCGTTGACGCAGGGATGAACACTGAAGCTTTCTTT. Translation gives CSVDAGMNTEAFF.